This TCR beta chain emerged from a study of cytotoxic CD8 clonotypes in ibrutinib-treated CLL. At the level of the study: Of the patients, over ten were relapsed/refractory, about 16 treatment-naive and about 17 IGHV unmutated.

The CDR3 length is 14 residues. Trimming left V 4 bases short and J 6 bases short, with 17 bases between. Germline V gene lookup returns CDR1 SGHRS and CDR2 YFSETQ. Clones were sequenced by immunoSEQ multiplex PCR, and TCRdb holds only the in-frame ones, with some missing. The sample records 110,000 to 150,000 clones, about 75% being singletons. The sequenced sample was PBMCs, obtained after 24 months of ibrutinib treatment. The rearrangement joins TRBV5-1 to TRBJ2-7, with D perhaps matching TRBD1 (7 bases). The TCR comes from a human donor with chronic lymphocytic leukemia. The CDR3 sequence: CASSPGGWLGEQYF. CDR3 DNA sequence: TGCGCCAGCAGCCCAGGGGGGTGGTTGGGCGAGCAGTACTTC.